These T cell receptor beta chains were read from a single sample in a study of shared clonotypes between healthy human individuals. Repertoires were generated with immunoSEQ multiplex PCR, while TCRdb's copy carries only in-frame clones and drops some. The data contain 500,000 to 650,000 clones, roughly four fifths of them singletons. Sequencing was performed on PBMCs. The receptor set was obtained from a woman in her thirties or forties in good health. Some clones in this sample may be carry-over from other donors' samples. Each CDR3 is given with its conserved first and last residue. The D gene is left open where the match is weak. Clone size is given for some rows only: seen once, a few or many times, or a class if the clone is expanded.

clone_size: -
d_call: TRBD1
j_call: TRBJ2-7
v_call: TRBV19
cdr3_nt: TGTGCCAGTAGTATCTTCGGGACAGGATCCTACGAGCAGTACTTC
cdr3_aa: CASSIFGTGSYEQYF

clone_size: -
d_call: -
j_call: TRBJ2-5
v_call: TRBV15
cdr3_nt: TGTGCCACCAGCAGTCTGCCAGGGGGGAAGCGGTACTTC
cdr3_aa: CATSSLPGGKRYF

clone_size: few
d_call: -
j_call: TRBJ2-7
v_call: TRBV18
cdr3_nt: TGTGCCAGCTCACCGACAAGCTCCTACGAGCAGTACTTC
cdr3_aa: CASSPTSSYEQYF

clone_size: -
d_call: -
j_call: TRBJ2-7
v_call: TRBV21-1
cdr3_nt: TGTGCCAGCAGCAACTACGAGCAGTACTTC
cdr3_aa: CASSNYEQYF

clone_size: few
d_call: -
j_call: TRBJ1-5
v_call: TRBV6-1
cdr3_nt: TGTGCCACCGGAAAGGAAGGCAATCAGCCCCAGCATTTT
cdr3_aa: CATGKEGNQPQHF

clone_size: -
d_call: -
j_call: TRBJ2-7
v_call: TRBV11-2
cdr3_nt: TGTGCCAGCAGCCCCGGGCCCCTTAGGGAGCAGTACTTC
cdr3_aa: CASSPGPLREQYF

clone_size: few
d_call: -
j_call: TRBJ2-5
v_call: TRBV27
cdr3_nt: TGTGCCAGCAGTGTCCTGGGCCCCGGACGGACCCAGTACTTC
cdr3_aa: CASSVLGPGRTQYF

clone_size: -
d_call: -
j_call: TRBJ2-1
v_call: TRBV7-9
cdr3_nt: TGTGCCAGCAGCTTAGGGGTTGGGGCGATTGTCGTCTACAATGAGCAGTTCTTC
cdr3_aa: CASSLGVGAIVVYNEQFF

clone_size: once
d_call: -
j_call: TRBJ2-1
v_call: TRBV19
cdr3_nt: TGTGCCAGTAGAATGGGACTGATCTCCTACAATGAGCAGTTCTTC
cdr3_aa: CASRMGLISYNEQFF

clone_size: -
d_call: -
j_call: TRBJ1-1
v_call: TRBV25-1
cdr3_nt: TGTGCCACCAAGGGCAGGCGGGGGGCTGAAGCTTTCTTT
cdr3_aa: CATKGRRGAEAFF

clone_size: -
d_call: TRBD1
j_call: TRBJ2-1
v_call: TRBV4-1
cdr3_nt: TGCGCCAGCAGCCAACCACAGGGGAACTACAATGAGCAGTTCTTC
cdr3_aa: CASSQPQGNYNEQFF

clone_size: -
d_call: -
j_call: TRBJ2-2
v_call: TRBV11-2
cdr3_nt: TGTGCCAGCAGCTTAACCCTCGCCCTCGGGAACACCGGGGAGCTGTTTTTT
cdr3_aa: CASSLTLALGNTGELFF

clone_size: -
d_call: -
j_call: TRBJ2-5
v_call: TRBV9
cdr3_nt: TGTGCCAGCAGCGTAGAGAGTCTAGCGCACGGGGCCCAGTACTTC
cdr3_aa: CASSVESLAHGAQYF

clone_size: -
d_call: -
j_call: TRBJ1-5
v_call: TRBV7-9
cdr3_nt: TGTGCCAGCAGCGATTCGGACGGGCTACAGCCCCAGCATTTT
cdr3_aa: CASSDSDGLQPQHF

clone_size: -
d_call: TRBD2
j_call: TRBJ2-3
v_call: TRBV7-2
cdr3_nt: TGTGCCAGCAGCCCCAGACTAGCGGGGATCACAGATACGCAGTATTTT
cdr3_aa: CASSPRLAGITDTQYF

clone_size: once
d_call: TRBD1
j_call: TRBJ2-1
v_call: TRBV27
cdr3_nt: TGTGCCAGCAGTTCTCACAGGGGACGCGAGCAGTTCTTC
cdr3_aa: CASSSHRGREQFF

clone_size: -
d_call: -
j_call: TRBJ2-3
v_call: TRBV5-1
cdr3_nt: TGCGCCAGCAACCTTGGTGGCACAGATACGCAGTATTTT
cdr3_aa: CASNLGGTDTQYF

clone_size: few
d_call: -
j_call: TRBJ2-7
v_call: TRBV27
cdr3_nt: TGTGCCAGCAGTTTCGGGTTCGGGGGAAACCCCTACGAGCAGTACTTC
cdr3_aa: CASSFGFGGNPYEQYF

clone_size: -
d_call: -
j_call: TRBJ1-3
v_call: TRBV2
cdr3_nt: TGTGCCAGCAGTGGTTGGGGGCGTGGAAACACCATATATTTT
cdr3_aa: CASSGWGRGNTIYF

clone_size: -
d_call: TRBD1
j_call: TRBJ1-5
v_call: TRBV6-5
cdr3_nt: TGTGCCAGCAGTTCCGACAGGGTACTACAGCCCCAGCATTTT
cdr3_aa: CASSSDRVLQPQHF

clone_size: once
d_call: -
j_call: TRBJ2-7
v_call: TRBV25-1
cdr3_nt: TGTGCCAGCAGTGATTTAGGACGGCTAACCTACGAGCAGTACTTC
cdr3_aa: CASSDLGRLTYEQYF

clone_size: -
d_call: TRBD2
j_call: TRBJ2-7
v_call: TRBV4-1
cdr3_nt: TGCGCCAGCAGCTATAGCGGGATGGGCGGCGAGCAGTACTTC
cdr3_aa: CASSYSGMGGEQYF

clone_size: -
d_call: TRBD2
j_call: TRBJ2-1
v_call: TRBV7-9
cdr3_nt: TGTGCCAGCAGCTCCCTAACTAGCGGGAGGATGAATGAGCAGTTCTTC
cdr3_aa: CASSSLTSGRMNEQFF

clone_size: -
d_call: TRBD2
j_call: TRBJ2-7
v_call: TRBV11-2
cdr3_nt: TGTGCCAGCAGCTTAGCGGGCGCGGGAGGGGGTTACTTC
cdr3_aa: CASSLAGAGGGYF

clone_size: -
d_call: -
j_call: TRBJ1-4
v_call: TRBV6-5
cdr3_nt: TGTGCCAGCGGGGTTGCAGGGACGGAAAAACTGTTTTTT
cdr3_aa: CASGVAGTEKLFF

clone_size: -
d_call: TRBD1
j_call: TRBJ2-7
v_call: TRBV5-4
cdr3_nt: TGTGCCAGCAGCATTGACAGGGTAAACGAGCAGTACTTC
cdr3_aa: CASSIDRVNEQYF

clone_size: -
d_call: -
j_call: TRBJ1-2
v_call: TRBV7-9
cdr3_nt: TGTGCCAGCAGCTTAGTAGTCAGCTCCATTAACTATGGCTACACCTTC
cdr3_aa: CASSLVVSSINYGYTF

clone_size: -
d_call: TRBD1
j_call: TRBJ2-1
v_call: TRBV27
cdr3_nt: TGTGCCAGCAGTGCGGACAGGCGGAATGAGCAGTTCTTC
cdr3_aa: CASSADRRNEQFF

clone_size: -
d_call: -
j_call: TRBJ2-5
v_call: TRBV11-2
cdr3_nt: TGTGCCAGCAGCTTAGTACTAGCCCAAGAGACCCAGTACTTC
cdr3_aa: CASSLVLAQETQYF

clone_size: -
d_call: -
j_call: TRBJ2-2
v_call: TRBV6-4
cdr3_nt: TGTGCCAGCAGTGATAGCCCCGACACCGGGGAGCTGTTTTTT
cdr3_aa: CASSDSPDTGELFF

clone_size: -
d_call: -
j_call: TRBJ1-4
v_call: TRBV5-1
cdr3_nt: TGCGCCAGCAGCCCCGGCGACAGCGCGGGTGCAAAACTGTTTTTT
cdr3_aa: CASSPGDSAGAKLFF

clone_size: many
d_call: TRBD1
j_call: TRBJ2-7
v_call: TRBV6-5
cdr3_nt: TGTGCCAGCTTCGGGCAGGGGGCGTCCGAGCAGTACTTC
cdr3_aa: CASFGQGASEQYF

clone_size: few
d_call: TRBD2
j_call: TRBJ2-3
v_call: TRBV30
cdr3_nt: TGTGCCTGGGGAGGACTAGTGACAGATACGCAGTATTTT
cdr3_aa: CAWGGLVTDTQYF

clone_size: -
d_call: -
j_call: TRBJ2-5
v_call: TRBV18
cdr3_nt: TGTGCCAGCTCCACCTCACCGCCGGTGTGGGCGGAGACCCAGTACTTC
cdr3_aa: CASSTSPPVWAETQYF

clone_size: -
d_call: TRBD2
j_call: TRBJ2-7
v_call: TRBV2
cdr3_nt: TGTGCCAGCACTTCGGGACTAGCCTACGAGCAGTACTTC
cdr3_aa: CASTSGLAYEQYF

clone_size: -
d_call: TRBD2
j_call: TRBJ2-1
v_call: TRBV7-8
cdr3_nt: TGTGCCAGCAGCTCACTGGGGACTAGCCCGCAGTTCTTC
cdr3_aa: CASSSLGTSPQFF

clone_size: -
d_call: -
j_call: TRBJ1-1
v_call: TRBV30
cdr3_nt: TGTGCCTGGAGTGGAAACAGAGGGCAGGATGCTTTCTTT
cdr3_aa: CAWSGNRGQDAFF

clone_size: -
d_call: -
j_call: TRBJ2-7
v_call: TRBV7-9
cdr3_nt: TGTGCCAGCAGCTTAGGGGCAGCACTCTCCTACGAGCAGTACTTC
cdr3_aa: CASSLGAALSYEQYF

clone_size: -
d_call: TRBD2
j_call: TRBJ2-7
v_call: TRBV7-2
cdr3_nt: TGTGCCAGCAGCTTGACTAGCGGCTCCTACGAGCAGTACTTC
cdr3_aa: CASSLTSGSYEQYF